One sample yielded the 8 T cell receptor beta chains listed below, sequenced in a study of blood T cell repertoires in COVID-19. Profiling relied on immunoSEQ multiplex PCR, and the TCRdb table lists in-frame clones only, not all of them. The sample carries approximately 380,000 clones, roughly 91% recorded once. Sequenced sample: PBMCs or T cells enriched from blood (not recorded which). Every receptor here comes from a young woman who had recovered from COVID-19.

The rearrangement joins TRBV5-1 to TRBJ1-3; D is possibly TRBD1 (6 bases). This CDR3 has 15 amino acids. The germline V gene encodes CDR1 SGHRS and CDR2 YFSETQ. V dropped 4 bases and J dropped 1 base, with 12 bases sitting between them. The CDR3 loop reads CASSLKQGSGNTIYF. The CDR3, as DNA: TGCGCCAGCAGCCTTAAACAGGGATCTGGAAACACCATATATTTT.

V is TRBV11-2 and J is TRBJ1-1; TRBD1 might be the D (6 bases). Trimming removed 0 bases from V and 4 bases from J, with 12 bases in between. Germline loops: CDR1 SGHAT, CDR2 FQNNGV. The CDR3 consists of 15 residues. The CDR3 DNA reads as TGTGCCAGCAGCTTAGAGAACAGGGCGGCCACTGAAGCTTTCTTT. It codes for CASSLENRAATEAFF.

This sequence joins TRBV20-1 and TRBJ1-5, with D tentatively TRBD1 (6 bases). The CDR3 sequence is 12 residues long. The germline V gene encodes CDR1 DFQATT and CDR2 SNEGSKA (reference sequence). Trimming stripped 3 bases from V and 9 bases from J, with 12 bases between. CDR3 coding DNA: TGCAGTGCTAGTCGTCAGGGGAGGCCCCAGCATTTT. Translation: CSASRQGRPQHF.

The rearrangement joins TRBV4-2 to TRBJ1-2; weak D call: TRBD1 (5 bases). Trimming took 2 bases from V and 3 from J, leaving 16 bases between them. The V gene's germline CDR1 is LGHNA and CDR2 YNFKEQ. The CDR3 runs to 16 residues. CDR3 nucleotides: TGTGCCAGCAGCCAACCGACCTGGCGCAGGGACTATGGCTACACCTTC. It codes for CASSQPTWRRDYGYTF.

The chain recombines TRBV2 with TRBJ1-5, with unresolved D. The CDR3 loop spans 15 amino acids. Deletions cut 11 bases from V and 0 bases from J, with 17 bases between. The germline gives CDR1 SNHLY, CDR2 FYNNEI. As DNA, the CDR3 is TGTGCCTCCCAAAGAACAGTCTATAGCAATCAGCCCCAGCATTTT. This encodes CASQRTVYSNQPQHF. Together with reference TRBV2 and TRBJ1-5, the CDR3 gives the full variable domain: EPEVTQTPSHQVTQMGQEVILRCVPISNHLYFYWYRQILGQKVEFLVSFYNNEISEKSEIFDDQFSVERPDGSNFTLKIRSTKLEDSAMYFCASQRTVYSNQPQHFGDGTRLSIL.

This sequence joins TRBV3-1 (or the pseudogene TRBV3-2) and TRBJ2-1, with D unresolved. Germline V gene sequence: CDR1 LGHDT, CDR2 YNNKEL (reference sequence). The CDR3 sequence is 11 residues long. V was clipped by 6 bases and J by 4 bases, with 4 bases between them. The CDR3 DNA reads TGTGCCAGCAGGCTATACAATGAGCAGTTCTTC. It is translated as CASRLYNEQFF.

The chain has TRBV28 and TRBJ2-7; 11 bases fit TRBD2. The CDR3 sequence is 15 residues long. Germline V lookup: CDR1 MDHEN, CDR2 SYDVKM. V trimming: 4 bases; J trimming: 4 bases; junction bases outside the gene matches: 6. Here the CDR3 DNA reads TGTGCCAGCAGTTATCCGGGACTAGCGGATTACGAGCAGTACTTC. Its protein product is CASSYPGLADYEQYF.

The V and J genes are TRBV4-2 and TRBJ1-6, with 8 nucleotides matching TRBD1. Germline V gene sequence: CDR1 LGHNA, CDR2 YNFKEQ. CDR3 size: 16 residues. V shed 3 bases and J 4 bases; nucleotides not matched to a gene: 5. The DNA for the CDR3 is TGTGCCAGCAGCCAGCAGCGACAGGGGTATAATTCACCCCTCCACTTT. Its protein is CASSQQRQGYNSPLHF.